The present TCR beta chain was sequenced within a study of blood T cell repertoires in COVID-19. Overall study: The origin of the acute and convalescent COVID-19 samples was the United States, Italy and Spain. PBMCs, B-cell-depleted T cells, or T cells were the source of the cDNA or gDNA that made up the material.

The CDR3 is made up of 11 amino acids. The germline V gene encodes CDR1 SGHTA and CDR2 FQGNSA. Trimming took off 6 bases at V and 7 bases at J, with 9 bases between the two ends. Seattle enrolled patients during active infection and tracked them longitudinally. Original handling: Reference gene primer amplification gave estimated nucleated cell counts. Clones were read by immunoSEQ multiplex PCR, and TCRdb kept only the in-frame ones, dropping some. V and J calls and clone size come straight from that table; D and trimming were deduced from the DNA. The table records under 90,000 clones, roughly nine tenths of them present only once.

The chain has TRBV7-2 and TRBJ1-2; the D gene is possibly TRBD1 (6 bases). The sequenced sample was peripheral blood. The TCR sequence derives from a man aged 35 to 55 with COVID-19, enrolled during active disease. The CDR3 DNA sequence: TGTGCCAGCAGTCTAGGGGGTGGCTACACCTTC. Protein: CASSLGGGYTF.